These T cell receptor beta chains were read from a single sample in a study of post-analysis software for immune sequencing data. TCRdb independently ran MiXCR on the PCR reads; one entry per CDR3 protein. The top ten hold 3% to 3.5% of the sample, which has about 200,000 distinct CDR3 sequences, 25% to 35% seen once. The sequenced sample was blood. The receptors come from a girl aged 2-17 years with multiple sclerosis. CDR3s include the opening cysteine and the closing phenylalanine or tryptophan.

V gene	J gene	CDR3 protein
TRBV4-1	TRBJ1-2	CASSQDEGRVGGYTF
TRBV28	TRBJ1-6	CASSFFAAQTNSPLHF
TRBV6-5	TRBJ2-2	CASSHRDRGTGELFF
TRBV20-1	TRBJ2-5	CSARPILGGAETQYF
TRBV18	TRBJ1-2	CASSPLDRGRDYGYTF
TRBV21-1	TRBJ2-1	CASSKARTSGSSAEQFF
TRBV3-1	TRBJ2-3	CASSLLDLPTDTQYF
TRBV7-2	TRBJ2-5	CAGLAGGRETQYF
TRBV28	TRBJ1-2	CASSEIGTGGTYGYTF
TRBV28	TRBJ1-5	CASSLLQGGRGPQPQHF
TRBV20-1	TRBJ1-5	CSARVGQQSDQPQHF
TRBV20-1	TRBJ1-4	CSARRLTNEKLFF
TRBV7-3	TRBJ2-3	CASSNHPALADTDTQYF
TRBV2	TRBJ2-2	CASTQTRSGELFF
TRBV7-2	TRBJ2-5	CASSLLVTSGGSRGIETQYF
TRBV15	TRBJ2-7	CATSRDPAGHNEQYF
TRBV24-1	NA	CATSESPRTGSLVNEQYF
TRBV6-1	TRBJ2-5	CASLEWVRGETQYF
TRBV20-1	TRBJ2-2	CSAPGGGLAYTGELFF
TRBV20-1	TRBJ2-1	CSARDPLGYEQFF
TRBV29-1	TRBJ1-2	CSVELDYANYGYTF